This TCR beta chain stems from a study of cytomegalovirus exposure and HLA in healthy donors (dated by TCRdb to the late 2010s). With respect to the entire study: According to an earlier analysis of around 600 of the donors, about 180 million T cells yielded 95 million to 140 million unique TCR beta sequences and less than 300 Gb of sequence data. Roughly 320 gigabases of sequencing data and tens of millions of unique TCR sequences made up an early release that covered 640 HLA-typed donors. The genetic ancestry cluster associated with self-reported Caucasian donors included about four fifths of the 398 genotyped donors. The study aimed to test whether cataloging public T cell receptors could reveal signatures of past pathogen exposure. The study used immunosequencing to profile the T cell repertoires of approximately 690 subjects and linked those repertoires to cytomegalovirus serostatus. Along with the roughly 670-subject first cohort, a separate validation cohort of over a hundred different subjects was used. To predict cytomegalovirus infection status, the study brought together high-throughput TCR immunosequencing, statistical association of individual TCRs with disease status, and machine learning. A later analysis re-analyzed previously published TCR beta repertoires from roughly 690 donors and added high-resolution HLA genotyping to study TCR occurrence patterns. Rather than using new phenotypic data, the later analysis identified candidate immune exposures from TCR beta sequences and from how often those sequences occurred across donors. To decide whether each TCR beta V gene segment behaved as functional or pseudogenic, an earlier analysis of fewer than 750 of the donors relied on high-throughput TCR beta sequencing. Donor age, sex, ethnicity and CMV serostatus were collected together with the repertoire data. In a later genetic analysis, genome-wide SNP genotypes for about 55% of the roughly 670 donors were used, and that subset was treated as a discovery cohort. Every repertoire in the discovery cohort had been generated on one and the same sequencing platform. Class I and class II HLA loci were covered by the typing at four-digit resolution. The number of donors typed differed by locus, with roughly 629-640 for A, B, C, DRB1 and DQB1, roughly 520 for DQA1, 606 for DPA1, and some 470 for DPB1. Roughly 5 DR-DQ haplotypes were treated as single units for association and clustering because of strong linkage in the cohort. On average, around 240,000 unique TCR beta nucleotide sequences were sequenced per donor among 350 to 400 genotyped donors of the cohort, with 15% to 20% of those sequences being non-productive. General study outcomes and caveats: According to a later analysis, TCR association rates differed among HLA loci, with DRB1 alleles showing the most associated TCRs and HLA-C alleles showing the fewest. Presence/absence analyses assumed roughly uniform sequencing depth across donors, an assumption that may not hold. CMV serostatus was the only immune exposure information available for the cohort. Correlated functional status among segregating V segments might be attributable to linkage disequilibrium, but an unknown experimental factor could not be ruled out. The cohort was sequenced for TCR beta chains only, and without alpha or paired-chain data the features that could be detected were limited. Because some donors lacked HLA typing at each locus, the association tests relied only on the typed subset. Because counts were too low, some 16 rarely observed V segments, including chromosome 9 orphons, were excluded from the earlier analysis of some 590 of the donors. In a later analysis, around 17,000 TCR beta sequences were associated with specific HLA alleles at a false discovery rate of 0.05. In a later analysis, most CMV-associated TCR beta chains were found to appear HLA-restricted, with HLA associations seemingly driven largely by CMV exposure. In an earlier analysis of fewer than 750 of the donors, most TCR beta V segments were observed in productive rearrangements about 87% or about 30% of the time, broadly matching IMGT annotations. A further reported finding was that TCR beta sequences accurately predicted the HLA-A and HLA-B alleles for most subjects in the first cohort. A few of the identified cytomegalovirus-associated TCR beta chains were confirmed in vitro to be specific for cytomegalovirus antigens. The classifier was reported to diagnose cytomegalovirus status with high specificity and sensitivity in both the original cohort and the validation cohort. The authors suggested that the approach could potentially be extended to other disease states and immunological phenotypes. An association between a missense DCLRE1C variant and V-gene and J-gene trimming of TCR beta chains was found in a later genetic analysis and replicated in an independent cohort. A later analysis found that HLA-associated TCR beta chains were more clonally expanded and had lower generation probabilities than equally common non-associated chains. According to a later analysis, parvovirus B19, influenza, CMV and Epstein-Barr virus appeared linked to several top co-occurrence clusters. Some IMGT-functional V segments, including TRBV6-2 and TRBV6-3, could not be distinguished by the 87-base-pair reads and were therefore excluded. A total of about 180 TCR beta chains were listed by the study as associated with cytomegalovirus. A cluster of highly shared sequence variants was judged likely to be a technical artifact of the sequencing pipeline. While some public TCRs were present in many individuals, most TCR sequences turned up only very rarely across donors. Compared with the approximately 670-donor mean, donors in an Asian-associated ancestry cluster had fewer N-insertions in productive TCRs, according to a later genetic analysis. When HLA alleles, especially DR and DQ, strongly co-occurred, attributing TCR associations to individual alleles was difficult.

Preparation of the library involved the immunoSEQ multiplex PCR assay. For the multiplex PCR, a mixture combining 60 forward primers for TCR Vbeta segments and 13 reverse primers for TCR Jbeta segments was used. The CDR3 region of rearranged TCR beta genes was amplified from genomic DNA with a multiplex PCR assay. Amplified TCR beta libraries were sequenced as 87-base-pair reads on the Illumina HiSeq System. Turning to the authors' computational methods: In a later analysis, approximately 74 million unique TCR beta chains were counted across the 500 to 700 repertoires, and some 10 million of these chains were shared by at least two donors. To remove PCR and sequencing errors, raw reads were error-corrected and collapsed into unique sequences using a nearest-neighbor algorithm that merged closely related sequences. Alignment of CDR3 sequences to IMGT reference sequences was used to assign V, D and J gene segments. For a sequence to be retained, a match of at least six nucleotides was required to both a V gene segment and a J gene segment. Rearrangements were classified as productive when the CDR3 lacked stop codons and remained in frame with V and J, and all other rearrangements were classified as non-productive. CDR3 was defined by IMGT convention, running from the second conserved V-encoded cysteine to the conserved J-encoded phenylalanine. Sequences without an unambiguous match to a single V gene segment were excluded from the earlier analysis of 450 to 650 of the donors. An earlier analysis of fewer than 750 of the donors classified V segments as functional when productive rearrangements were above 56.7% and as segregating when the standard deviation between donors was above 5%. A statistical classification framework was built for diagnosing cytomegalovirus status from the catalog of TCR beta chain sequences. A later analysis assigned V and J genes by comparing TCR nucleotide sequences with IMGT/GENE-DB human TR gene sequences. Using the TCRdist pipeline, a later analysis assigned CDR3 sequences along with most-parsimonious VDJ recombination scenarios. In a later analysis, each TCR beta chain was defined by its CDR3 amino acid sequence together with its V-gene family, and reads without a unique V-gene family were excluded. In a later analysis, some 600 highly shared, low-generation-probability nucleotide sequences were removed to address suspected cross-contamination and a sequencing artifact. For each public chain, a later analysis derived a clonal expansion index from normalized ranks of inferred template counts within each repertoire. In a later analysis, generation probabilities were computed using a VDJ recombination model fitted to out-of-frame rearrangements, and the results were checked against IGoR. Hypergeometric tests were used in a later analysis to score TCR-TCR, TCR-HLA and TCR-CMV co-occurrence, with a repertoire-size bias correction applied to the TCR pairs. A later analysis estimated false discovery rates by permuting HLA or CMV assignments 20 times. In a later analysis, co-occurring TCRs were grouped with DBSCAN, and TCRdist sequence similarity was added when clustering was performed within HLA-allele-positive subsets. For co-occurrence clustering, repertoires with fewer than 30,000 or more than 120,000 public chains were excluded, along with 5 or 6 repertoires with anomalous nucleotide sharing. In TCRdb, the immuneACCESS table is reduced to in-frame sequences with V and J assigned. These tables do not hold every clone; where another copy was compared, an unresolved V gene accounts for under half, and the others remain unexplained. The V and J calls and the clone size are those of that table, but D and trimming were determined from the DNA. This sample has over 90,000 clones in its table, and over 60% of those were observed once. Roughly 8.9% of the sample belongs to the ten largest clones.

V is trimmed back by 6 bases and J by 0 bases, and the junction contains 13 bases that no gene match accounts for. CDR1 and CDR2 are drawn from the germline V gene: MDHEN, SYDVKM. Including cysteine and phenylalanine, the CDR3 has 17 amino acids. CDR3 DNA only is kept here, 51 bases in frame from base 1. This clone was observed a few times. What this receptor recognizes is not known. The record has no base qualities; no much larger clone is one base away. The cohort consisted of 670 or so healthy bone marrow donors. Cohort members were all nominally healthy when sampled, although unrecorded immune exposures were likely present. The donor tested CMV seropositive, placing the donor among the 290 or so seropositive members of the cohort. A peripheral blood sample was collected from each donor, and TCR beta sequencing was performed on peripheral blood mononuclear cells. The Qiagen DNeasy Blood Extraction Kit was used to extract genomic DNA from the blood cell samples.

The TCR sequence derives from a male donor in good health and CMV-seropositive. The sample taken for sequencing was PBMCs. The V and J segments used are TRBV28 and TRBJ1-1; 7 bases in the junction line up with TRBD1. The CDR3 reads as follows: CASRSTGRGLMNTEAFF. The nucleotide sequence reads TGTGCCAGCAGGTCGACAGGGAGAGGTTTGATGAACACTGAAGCTTTCTTT. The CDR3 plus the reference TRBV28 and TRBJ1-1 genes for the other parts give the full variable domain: DVKVTQSSRYLVKRTGEKVFLECVQDMDHENMFWYRQDPGLGLRLIYFSYDVKMKEKGDIPEGYSVSREKKERFSLILESASTNQTSMYLCASRSTGRGLMNTEAFFGQGTRLTVV.